This T cell receptor (beta chain) was sequenced for a study of CXCR3-negative and CXCR3-positive naive CD8 T cells. Through 5' RACE with UMI labels, the TRB cDNA libraries were prepared. Reanalyzing the 5' RACE reads, TCRdb keeps one entry per CDR3 protein, without DNA. This sample's table reports tens of thousands of distinct CDR3 sequences. CDR1 and CDR2 from the germline V gene are SEHNR and FQNEAQ (reference sequence). The CDR3 length is 13 residues. The receptor's source is a human donor in good health. Some clones in this sample may be carry-over from other donors' samples. V gene TRBV7-9 combines with J gene TRBJ2-7. Sample: memory CD8+ T cells from blood. The CDR3 loop is CASRTDRSYEQYF. The whole variable domain, remainder taken from reference TRBV7-9 and TRBJ2-7, is DTGVSQNPRHKITKRGQNVTFRCDPISEHNRLYWYRQTLGQGPEFLTYFQNEAQLEKSRLLSDRFSAERPKGSFSTLEIQRTEQGDSAMYLCASRTDRSYEQYFGPGTRLTVT.